The 5 T cell receptor beta chains below all came from one sample that was sequenced in a study of cytomegalovirus exposure and HLA in healthy donors (dated by TCRdb to 2016 to 2017). Libraries were constructed by the immunoSEQ multiplex PCR assay. For the multiplex PCR, a mixture combining 60 forward primers for TCR Vbeta segments and 13 reverse primers for TCR Jbeta segments was used. The clones in this table, taken by TCRdb from immuneACCESS, are in-frame only. Not every clone is retained; where verified, under half of the shortfall comes from an unresolved V gene, and the cause of the rest is unknown. The table of this sample itemizes roughly 120,000 clones. Approximately 0.99% of the sample goes to the ten largest clones. Sequenced: PBMCs. All receptors derive from a man aged 18 to 35 in good health and CMV-seronegative.

V usage is TRBV28 and J usage is TRBJ2-1; 7 nucleotides line up with TRBD1. Germline CDR1 MDHEN, CDR2 SYDVKM. The CDR3 consists of 16 residues. The V segment lost 3 bases and the J segment 2 bases; nucleotides outside the gene matches: 7. The CDR3 here is CASSFQTGLTYNEQFF. DNA of the CDR3: TGTGCCAGCAGTTTTCAGACAGGGCTAACCTACAATGAGCAGTTCTTC. Looking up the rest from reference TRBV28 and TRBJ2-1 gives the full variable domain: DVKVTQSSRYLVKRTGEKVFLECVQDMDHENMFWYRQDPGLGLRLIYFSYDVKMKEKGDIPEGYSVSREKKERFSLILESASTNQTSMYLCASSFQTGLTYNEQFFGPGTRLTVL.

The chain carries TRBV7-6 and TRBJ2-2; 9 bases match TRBD2. CDR1 is SGHVS, CDR2 FNYEAQ, per germline. The CDR3 has 16 residues. V trimming: 4 bases; J trimming: 4 bases; junction bases outside the gene matches: 7. This CDR3 is CASSSVAGVITGELFF. CDR3 DNA sequence: TGTGCCAGCAGCTCGGTAGCGGGAGTGATCACCGGGGAGCTGTTTTTT.

The chain recombines TRBV13 with TRBJ2-7; 11 bases are shared with TRBD2. Germline-derived CDR1 and CDR2 are PRHDT and FYEKMQ (reference sequence). The CDR3 extends over 16 amino acids. V lost 5 bases, J lost 3 bases, and 9 bases stayed unmatched. CDR3 sequence (DNA): TGTGCCAGCAGCCCCTTCGGGACTAGCGGAAACTACGAGCAGTACTTC. Residues: CASSPFGTSGNYEQYF. Full variable domain (rest looked up from reference TRBV13 and TRBJ2-7): AAGVIQSPRHLIKEKRETATLKCYPIPRHDTVYWYQQGPGQDPQFLISFYEKMQSDKGSIPDRFSAQQFSDYHSELNMSSLELGDSALYFCASSPFGTSGNYEQYFGPGTRLTVT.

V gene TRBV9 combines with J gene TRBJ1-6, with a tentative D call TRBD1 (6 bases). CDR1 SGDLS and CDR2 YYNGEE come from the germline V gene. V was clipped by 2 bases and J by 10 bases, with 13 bases between them. CDR3 length: 14 residues. CDR3 sequence: CASSVRDRISPLHF. CDR3 sequence (DNA): TGTGCCAGCAGCGTCCGAGACAGGATCTCACCCCTCCACTTT.

This chain connects TRBV4-2 to TRBJ1-2; 7 bases fit TRBD1. V gave up 2 bases and J gave up 6 bases; unmatched junction bases: 12. From germline, CDR1 is LGHNA and CDR2 YNFKEQ. CDR3 size: 16 residues. The CDR3 sequence is CASSQPNDRAGHGYTF. For the CDR3, the DNA is TGTGCCAGCAGCCAACCTAATGACAGGGCGGGTCATGGCTACACCTTC.